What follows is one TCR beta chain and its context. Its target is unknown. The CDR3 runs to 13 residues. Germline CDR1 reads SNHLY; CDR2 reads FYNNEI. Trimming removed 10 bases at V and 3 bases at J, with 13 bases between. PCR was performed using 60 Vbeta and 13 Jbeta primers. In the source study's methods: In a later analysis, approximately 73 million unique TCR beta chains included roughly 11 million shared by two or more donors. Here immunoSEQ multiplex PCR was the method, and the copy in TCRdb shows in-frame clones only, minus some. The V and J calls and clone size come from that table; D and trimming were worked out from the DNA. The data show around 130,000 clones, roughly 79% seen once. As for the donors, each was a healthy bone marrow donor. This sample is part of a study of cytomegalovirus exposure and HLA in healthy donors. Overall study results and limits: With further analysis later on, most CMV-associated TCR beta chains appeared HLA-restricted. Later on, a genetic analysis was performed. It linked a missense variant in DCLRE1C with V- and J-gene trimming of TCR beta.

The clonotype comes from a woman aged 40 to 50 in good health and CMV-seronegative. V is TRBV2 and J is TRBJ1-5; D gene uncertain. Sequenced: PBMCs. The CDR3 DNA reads TGTGCCACTCGTCAATCAGACAATCAGCCCCAGCATTTT. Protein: CATRQSDNQPQHF.